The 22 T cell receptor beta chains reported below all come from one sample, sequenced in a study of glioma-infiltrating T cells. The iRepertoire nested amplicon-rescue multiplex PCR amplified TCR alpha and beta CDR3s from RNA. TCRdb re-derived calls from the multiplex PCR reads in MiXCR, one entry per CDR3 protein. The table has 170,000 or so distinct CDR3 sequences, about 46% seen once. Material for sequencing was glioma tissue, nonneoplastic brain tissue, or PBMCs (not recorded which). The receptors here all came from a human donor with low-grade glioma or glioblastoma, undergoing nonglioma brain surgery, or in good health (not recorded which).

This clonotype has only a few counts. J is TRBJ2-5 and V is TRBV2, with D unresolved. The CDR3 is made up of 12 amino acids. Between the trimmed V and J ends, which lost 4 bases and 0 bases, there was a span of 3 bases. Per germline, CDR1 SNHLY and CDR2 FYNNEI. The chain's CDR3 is CASSAYQETQYF. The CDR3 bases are TGTGCCAGCAGTGCGTACCAAGAGACCCAGTACTTC.

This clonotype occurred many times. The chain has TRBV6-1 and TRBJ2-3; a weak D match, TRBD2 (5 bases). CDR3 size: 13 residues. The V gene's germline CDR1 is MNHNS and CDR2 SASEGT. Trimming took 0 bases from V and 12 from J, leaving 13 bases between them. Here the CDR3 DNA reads TGTGCCAGCAGTGAAGCGCAGAGGGCACCCCAGTATTTT. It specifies CASSEAQRAPQYF.

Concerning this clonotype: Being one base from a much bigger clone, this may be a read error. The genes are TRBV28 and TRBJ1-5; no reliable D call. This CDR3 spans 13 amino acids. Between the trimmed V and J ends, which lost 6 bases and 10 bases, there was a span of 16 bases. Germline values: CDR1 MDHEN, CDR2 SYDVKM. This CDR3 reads CASSRSDLAPQHF. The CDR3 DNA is TGTGCCAGCAGCCGCTCGGACCTTGCCCCCCAGCATTTT.

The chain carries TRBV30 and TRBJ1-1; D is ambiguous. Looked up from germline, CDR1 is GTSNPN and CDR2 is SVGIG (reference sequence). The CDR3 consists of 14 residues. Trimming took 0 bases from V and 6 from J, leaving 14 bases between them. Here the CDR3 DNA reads TGTGCCTGGAGTGTTCATCCTAGGGTCGCTGAAGCTTTCTTT. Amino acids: CAWSVHPRVAEAFF.

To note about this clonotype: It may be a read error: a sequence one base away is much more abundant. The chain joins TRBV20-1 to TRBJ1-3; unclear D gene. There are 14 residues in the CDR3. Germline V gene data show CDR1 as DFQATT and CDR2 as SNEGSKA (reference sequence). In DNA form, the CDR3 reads TGCAGTCCTAGGTCGACTCGCTCTGGAAACACCATATATTTT. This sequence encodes CSPRSTRSGNTIYF.

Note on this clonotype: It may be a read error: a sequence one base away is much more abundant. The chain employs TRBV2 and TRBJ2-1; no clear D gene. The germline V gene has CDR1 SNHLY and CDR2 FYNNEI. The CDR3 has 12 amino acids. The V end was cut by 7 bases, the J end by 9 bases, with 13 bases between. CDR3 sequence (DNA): TGTGCCAGCACCACAGAGAGTGGTGAGCAGTTCTTC. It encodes CASTTESGEQFF.

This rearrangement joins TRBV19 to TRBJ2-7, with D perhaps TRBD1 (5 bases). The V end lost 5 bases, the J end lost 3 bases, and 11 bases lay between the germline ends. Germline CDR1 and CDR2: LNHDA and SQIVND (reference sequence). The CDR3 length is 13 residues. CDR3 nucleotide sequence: TGTGCCAGTAGTCCAGGGAATCTCTACGAGCAGTACTTC. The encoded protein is CASSPGNLYEQYF.

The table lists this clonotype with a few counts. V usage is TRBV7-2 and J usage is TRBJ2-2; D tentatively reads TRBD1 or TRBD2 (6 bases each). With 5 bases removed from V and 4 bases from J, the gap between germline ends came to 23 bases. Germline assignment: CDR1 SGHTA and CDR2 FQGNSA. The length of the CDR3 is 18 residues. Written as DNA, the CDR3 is TGTGCCAGCAGCCAGTACCCGTCGGGGGCCTCTACCACCGGGGAGCTGTTTTTT. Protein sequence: CASSQYPSGASTTGELFF.

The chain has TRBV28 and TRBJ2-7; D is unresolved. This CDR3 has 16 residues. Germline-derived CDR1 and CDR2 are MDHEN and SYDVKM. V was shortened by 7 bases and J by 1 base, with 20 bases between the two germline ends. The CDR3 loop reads CASILNVLDGSYEQYF. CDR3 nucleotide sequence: TGTGCCAGCATTCTAAATGTCCTGGACGGTTCCTACGAGCAGTACTTC.

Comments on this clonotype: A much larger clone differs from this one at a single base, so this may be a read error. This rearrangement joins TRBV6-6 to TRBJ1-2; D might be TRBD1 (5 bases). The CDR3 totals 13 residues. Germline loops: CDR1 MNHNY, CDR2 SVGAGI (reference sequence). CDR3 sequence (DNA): TGTGCCAGCAGTGACTCGCAGGGTTATGGCTACACCTTC. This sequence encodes CASSDSQGYGYTF.

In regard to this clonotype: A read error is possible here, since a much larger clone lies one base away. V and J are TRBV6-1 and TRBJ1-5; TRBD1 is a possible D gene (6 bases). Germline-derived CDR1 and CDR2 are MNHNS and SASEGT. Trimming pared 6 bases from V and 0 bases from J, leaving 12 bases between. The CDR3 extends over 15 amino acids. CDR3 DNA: TGTGCCAGCAGAGAACAGGGAGTTAGCAATCAGCCCCAGCATTTT. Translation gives CASREQGVSNQPQHF.

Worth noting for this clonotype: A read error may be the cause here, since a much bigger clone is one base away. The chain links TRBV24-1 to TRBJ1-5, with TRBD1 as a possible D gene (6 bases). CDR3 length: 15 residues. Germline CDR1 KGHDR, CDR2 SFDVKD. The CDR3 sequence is CATSDRGQSNHPQHF. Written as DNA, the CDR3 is TGTGCCACCAGTGATCGAGGACAGAGCAATCACCCCCAGCATTTT.

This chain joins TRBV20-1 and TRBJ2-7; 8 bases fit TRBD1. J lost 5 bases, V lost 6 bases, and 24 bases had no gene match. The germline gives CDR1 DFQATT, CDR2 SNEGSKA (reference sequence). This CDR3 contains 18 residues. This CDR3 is CSANIMGQSGGVVHEQYF. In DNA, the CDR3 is TGCAGTGCGAATATAATGGGCCAATCAGGGGGCGTTGTCCACGAGCAGTACTTC.

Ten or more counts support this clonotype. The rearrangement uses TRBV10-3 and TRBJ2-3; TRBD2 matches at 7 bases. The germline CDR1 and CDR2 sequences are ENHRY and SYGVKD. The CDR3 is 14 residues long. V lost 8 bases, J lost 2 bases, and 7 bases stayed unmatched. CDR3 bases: TGTGCCATCGCTCCTAGCGGTCTCACAGATACGCAGTATTTT. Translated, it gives CAIAPSGLTDTQYF.

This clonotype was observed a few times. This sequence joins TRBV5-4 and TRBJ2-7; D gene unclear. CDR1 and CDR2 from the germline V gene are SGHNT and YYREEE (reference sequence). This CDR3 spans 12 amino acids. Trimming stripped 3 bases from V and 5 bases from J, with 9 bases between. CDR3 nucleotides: TGTGCCAGCAGCTCCCGCTTAAACGAGCAGTACTTC. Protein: CASSSRLNEQYF.

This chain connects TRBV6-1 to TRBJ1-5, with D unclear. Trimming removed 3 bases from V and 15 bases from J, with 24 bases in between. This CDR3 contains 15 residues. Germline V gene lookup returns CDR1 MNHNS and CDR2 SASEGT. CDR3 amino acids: CASSDGQQFNQPWHF. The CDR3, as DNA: TGTGCCAGCAGTGATGGCCAGCAGTTCAATCAGCCCTGGCATTTT.

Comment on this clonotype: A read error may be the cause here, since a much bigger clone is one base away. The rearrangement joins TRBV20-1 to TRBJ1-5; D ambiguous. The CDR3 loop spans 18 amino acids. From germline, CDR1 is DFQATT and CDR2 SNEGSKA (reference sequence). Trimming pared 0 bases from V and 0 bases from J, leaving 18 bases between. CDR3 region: CSARDNIEPGHSNQPQHF. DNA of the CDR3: TGCAGTGCTAGAGATAATATCGAACCAGGCCATAGCAATCAGCCCCAGCATTTT.

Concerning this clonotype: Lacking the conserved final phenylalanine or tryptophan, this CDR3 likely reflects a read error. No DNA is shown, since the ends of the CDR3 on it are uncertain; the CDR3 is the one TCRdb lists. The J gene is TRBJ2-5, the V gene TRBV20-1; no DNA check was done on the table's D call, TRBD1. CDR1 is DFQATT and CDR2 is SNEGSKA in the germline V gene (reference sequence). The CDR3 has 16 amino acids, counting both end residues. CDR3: CSARAGEGQGQETRYL.

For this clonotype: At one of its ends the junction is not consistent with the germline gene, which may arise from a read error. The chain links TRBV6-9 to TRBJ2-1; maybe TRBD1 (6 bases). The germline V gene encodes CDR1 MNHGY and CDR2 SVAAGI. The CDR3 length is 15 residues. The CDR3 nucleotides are TGTGCCATCAGCTACGGACAGTCTGCCTACAATGAGCAGTCCTTC. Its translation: CAISYGQSAYNEQSF.

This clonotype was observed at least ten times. The CDR3 sequence: CASSFGQGMRGDQETQYF. The CDR3 nucleotides read TGTGCCAGCAGTTTCGGTCAGGGGATGCGGGGGGACCAAGAGACCCAGTACTTC. J is TRBJ2-5 and V is TRBV28; the match to TRBD2 covers 8 bases. Germline V gene sequence: CDR1 MDHEN, CDR2 SYDVKM. The V segment lost 3 bases and the J segment 0 bases; nucleotides outside the gene matches: 12. The CDR3 totals 18 residues.

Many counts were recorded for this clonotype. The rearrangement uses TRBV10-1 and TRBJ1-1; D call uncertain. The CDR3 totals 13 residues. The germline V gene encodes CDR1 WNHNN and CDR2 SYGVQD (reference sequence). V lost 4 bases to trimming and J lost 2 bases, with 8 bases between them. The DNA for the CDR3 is TGCGCCAGCAGTGGCAACAGTAACACTGAAGCTTTCTTT. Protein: CASSGNSNTEAFF.

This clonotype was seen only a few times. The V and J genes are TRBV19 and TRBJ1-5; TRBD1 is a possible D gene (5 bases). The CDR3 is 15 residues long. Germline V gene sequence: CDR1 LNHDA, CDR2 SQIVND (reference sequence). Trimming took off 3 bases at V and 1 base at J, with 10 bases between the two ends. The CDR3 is CASSMQGRSNQPQHF. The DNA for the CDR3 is TGTGCCAGTAGTATGCAGGGTCGGAGCAATCAGCCCCAGCATTTT.